This T cell receptor (beta chain) was captured by sequencing in a study of shared clonotypes between healthy human individuals. A word on this clone: Its antigen is as yet unknown.

Study-wide results and caveats: All-four-donor shared clonotypes had higher generation probabilities than non-shared clonotypes did.

A split of CD4+ cells into CD45RA+ naive and CD45RA-negative memory subsets was performed. This CDR3 is 13 amino acids long. Germline CDR1 reads MGHRA; CDR2 reads YSYEKL. Losses at the gene ends were 2 bases for V and 8 bases for J; bases not matched to a gene: 3. The method was immunoSEQ multiplex PCR; TCRdb's version includes in-frame clones alone and lacks a portion of them. The table includes 2 million to 3 million clones, roughly 93% detected once. The chain joins TRBV4-1 to TRBJ2-1; TRBD2 agrees at 7 bases. The sample was naive CD4+ T cells from PBMCs. Subset given: CD45RA+ positively selected. The sequence derives from a man younger than 30 in good health. Some clones in this sample may be carry-over from other donors' samples. CDR3 protein: CASSQWGRDEQFF. The DNA of the CDR3 is TGCGCCAGCAGCCAATGGGGGAGGGATGAGCAGTTCTTC.